This TCR beta chain was sequenced for a study of T cell clones after liver transplantation. Study in general: At least one year of complete immunosuppression withdrawal without enzymes over twice normal defined tolerance.

This table comes from immunoSEQ multiplex PCR, and its TCRdb copy is limited to in-frame clones, with some not included. The top ten hold about 2.8% of the sample, which has more than 100,000 clones, under 90% seen once. V lost 0 bases to trimming and J lost 2 bases; unmatched junction nucleotides: 7. CDR3 length equals 18 residues. Looked up from germline, CDR1 is SGHRS and CDR2 is YFSETQ. V is TRBV5-1 and J is TRBJ2-3, with TRBD2 matching over 12 bases. The sequencing used CD4+ T cells from blood, collected around 44 months after liver transplant. This receptor was obtained from a human patient who received a liver transplant. T cells may partly derive from the graft donor. The CDR3 is CASSLGLAGVGITDTQYF. CDR3 sequence (DNA): TGCGCCAGCAGCTTGGGACTAGCGGGGGTTGGTATCACAGATACGCAGTATTTT.